The 31 T cell receptor beta chains below come from one sample, sequenced in a study of T cell responses to AZD1222 COVID-19 vaccine. Assay used: immunoSEQ multiplex PCR; TCRdb lists only in-frame clones, some missing. This table has over 75,000 clones, approximately 89% appearing once. The sample was peripheral blood, taken on day 0 of AZD1222 vaccination. These receptors all come from an adult in good health.

This clone was observed once. The chain recombines TRBV23-1 with TRBJ1-1; 7 bases agree with TRBD1. TRBV23-1 is given ORF status, its function remaining uncertain. CDR3 length: 15 residues. The trim removed 4 bases at V and 0 bases at J, leaving 5 bases unmatched. CDR3 protein: CASSLTGPMNTEAFF. The DNA of the CDR3 is TGCGCCAGCAGTCTGACAGGGCCCATGAACACTGAAGCTTTCTTT.

The gene calls are TRBV7-9 and TRBJ1-2; TRBD1 matches 7 bases. Germline CDR1 SEHNR, CDR2 FQNEAQ (reference sequence). Trimming at V came to 4 bases and at J to 5 bases, leaving 10 bases not matched to a gene. CDR3 length: 15 amino acids. The CDR3, as DNA: TGTGCCAGCAGCTCTGCCCAGACAGGGAAGTATGGCTACACCTTC. Protein product: CASSSAQTGKYGYTF. The full variable domain, completed using reference TRBV7-9 and TRBJ1-2, is DTGVSQNPRHKITKRGQNVTFRCDPISEHNRLYWYRQTLGQGPEFLTYFQNEAQLEKSRLLSDRFSAERPKGSFSTLEIQRTEQGDSAMYLCASSSAQTGKYGYTFGSGTRLTVV.

CDR3 DNA sequence: TGTGCCAGTACCCTAAGGTCCGGAATTGAAGCTTTCTTT. Protein product: CASTLRSGIEAFF. J is TRBJ1-1 and V is TRBV19, with D hard to call. Trimming removed 7 bases at V and 7 bases at J, with 16 bases between. CDR3 length: 13 amino acids. Germline CDR1 and CDR2: LNHDA and SQIVND (reference sequence). Complete variable domain (other parts from reference TRBV19 and TRBJ1-1): DGGITQSPKYLFRKEGQNVTLSCEQNLNHDAMYWYRQDPGQGLRLIYYSQIVNDFQKGDIAEGYSVSREKKESFPLTVTSAQKNPTAFYLCASTLRSGIEAFFGQGTRLTVV.

This chain connects TRBV6-1 to TRBJ1-3; possible D gene TRBD1, 5 bases. V was shortened by 2 bases and J by 0 bases, with 17 bases between the two germline ends. This CDR3 contains 18 residues. From germline, CDR1 is MNHNS and CDR2 SASEGT. In DNA form, the CDR3 reads TGTGCCAGCAGTGAATCAGCTAAGGGGCAAAGCTCTGGAAACACCATATATTTT. This translates into CASSESAKGQSSGNTIYF.

The chain joins TRBV7-9 to TRBJ2-6; a weak D match, TRBD2 (5 bases). The V and J ends lost 3 bases and 4 bases respectively, with 13 bases between them. Looked up from germline, CDR1 is SEHNR and CDR2 is FQNEAQ (reference sequence). The CDR3 is made up of 16 amino acids. CDR3 residues: CASSFVYGVGANVLTF. CDR3 sequence (DNA): TGTGCCAGCAGCTTTGTGTACGGGGTCGGGGCCAACGTCCTGACTTTC.

The chain couples TRBV5-1 to TRBJ1-3, with D unresolved. This CDR3 spans 14 amino acids. The germline V gene encodes CDR1 SGHRS and CDR2 YFSETQ. V was shortened by 4 bases and J by 0 bases, with 8 bases between the two germline ends. CDR3 DNA sequence: TGCGCCAGCAGCCCTCGGCCCTCTGGAAACACCATATATTTT. Translated, it gives CASSPRPSGNTIYF.

This chain joins TRBV7-6 and TRBJ2-7, with TRBD1 identical over 8 bases. V gave up 3 bases and J gave up 5 bases; unmatched junction bases: 9. The germline V gene encodes CDR1 SGHVS and CDR2 FNYEAQ. The CDR3 is 15 amino acids. This CDR3 reads CASSLWTGTVDEQYF. In DNA form, the CDR3 reads TGTGCCAGCAGCTTGTGGACAGGGACAGTCGACGAGCAGTACTTC.

The chain joins TRBV19 to TRBJ1-1; D ambiguous. V gave up 6 bases and J gave up 4 bases, with 15 bases separating them. This CDR3 is 14 amino acids long. Germline lookup yields CDR1 LNHDA and CDR2 SQIVND (reference sequence). CDR3 sequence: CASRIRQGGTEAFF. The CDR3 DNA follows: TGTGCCAGTAGAATTAGGCAAGGAGGCACTGAAGCTTTCTTT.

The CDR3 nucleotides read TGTGCCAGCAGCTTGGACTACTCAAAACTGTTTTTT. It is translated as CASSLDYSKLFF. The chain links TRBV7-2 to TRBJ1-4; D ambiguous. The V gene lost 3 bases and the J gene lost 10 bases, with 9 bases spanning the gap. Germline lookup yields CDR1 SGHTA and CDR2 FQGNSA. The CDR3 totals 12 residues.

V is TRBV12-3 or TRBV12-4 and J is TRBJ1-1; weak D call: TRBD1 (5 bases). The CDR3 has 13 amino acids. Trimming shortened V by 5 bases and J by 4 bases, and 11 bases separated the two germline ends. For the CDR3, the DNA is TGTGCCAGCAGTCCAGGGTTACGCACTGAAGCTTTCTTT. Translation: CASSPGLRTEAFF.

The rearrangement uses TRBV28 and TRBJ1-1; a possible D gene is TRBD1 (5 bases). V dropped 5 bases and J dropped 11 bases, with 18 bases sitting between them. The CDR3 covers 13 residues. Germline CDR1 is MDHEN and CDR2 is SYDVKM. The CDR3 spells CASSADTDLGAFF. CDR3 DNA sequence: TGTGCCAGCAGTGCGGACACCGATCTCGGGGCTTTCTTT.

The chain joins TRBV7-2 to TRBJ1-5; 7 bases match TRBD1. V gave up 5 bases and J gave up 4 bases; unmatched junction bases: 8. Germline CDR1 is SGHTA and CDR2 is FQGNSA. This CDR3 comprises 15 residues. The chain's CDR3 is CASSTQGSANQPQHF. The CDR3 DNA sequence: TGTGCCAGCAGCACACAGGGGTCCGCAAATCAGCCCCAGCATTTT.

This chain connects TRBV7-2 to TRBJ1-2; the D gene is possibly TRBD1 (5 bases). The ends were cut back, 7 bases at V and 5 bases at J, with 20 bases in the middle. The germline V gene encodes CDR1 SGHTA and CDR2 FQGNSA. The CDR3 is made up of 15 amino acids. CDR3 DNA sequence: TGTGCCAGCAACTCCTACGCCGGGGCCACGTATGGCTACACCTTC. This translates into CASNSYAGATYGYTF.

The V and J genes are TRBV6-5 and TRBJ2-2, with 9 bases that match TRBD2. V lost 3 bases, J lost 5 bases, and 4 bases stayed unmatched. The CDR3 is 15 amino acids. CDR1 MNHEY and CDR2 SVGAGI come from the germline V gene. Here the CDR3 reads CASSYIAGVTGELFF. The CDR3 bases are TGTGCCAGCAGTTATATAGCGGGAGTAACCGGGGAGCTGTTTTTT.

V usage is TRBV7-2 and J usage is TRBJ1-5; 10 positions match TRBD1. From germline, CDR1 is SGHTA and CDR2 FQGNSA. The V segment lost 4 bases and the J segment 9 bases; nucleotides outside the gene matches: 9. The CDR3 covers 15 residues. The CDR3 bases are TGTGCCAGCAGCTCATCCGGGACAGGGGAGCTGCCCCAGCATTTT. Its protein product is CASSSSGTGELPQHF.

This chain uses TRBV7-2 with TRBJ2-7; 14 bases agree with TRBD2. The CDR3 contains 16 residues. V lost 5 bases and J lost 5; bases outside the gene matches: 8. Germline V gene lookup returns CDR1 SGHTA and CDR2 FQGNSA. The CDR3 bases are TGTGCCAGCAGCCTGAGGACTAGCGGGAGGTTCGACGAGCAGTACTTC. It codes for CASSLRTSGRFDEQYF.

J is TRBJ2-5 and V is TRBV4-3; D unclear. Germline V gives CDR1 LGHNA, CDR2 YSLEER. The CDR3 is 12 amino acids. V was pared by 0 bases and J by 7 bases, with 6 bases between. For the CDR3, the DNA is TGCGCCAGCAGCCAAGACAGAAGGACCCAGTACTTC. Its translation is CASSQDRRTQYF.

V and J are TRBV7-6 and TRBJ2-2; TRBD1 or TRBD2 may be the D gene (5 bases each). The CDR3 is 15 residues long. The V end was cut by 7 bases, the J end by 1 base, with 13 bases between. Germline CDR1 and CDR2: SGHVS and FNYEAQ. CDR3 bases: TGTGCCAGCACCGGGGCCGGGGTGAACACCGGGGAGCTGTTTTTT. It translates to CASTGAGVNTGELFF.

V is TRBV9 and J is TRBJ1-3; 7 bases line up with TRBD1. Germline lookup yields CDR1 SGDLS and CDR2 YYNGEE. The CDR3 runs 16 residues. V was clipped by 2 bases and J by 4 bases; unmatched bases: 9. CDR3 loop: CASSVGEGALGNTIYF. Here the CDR3 DNA reads TGTGCCAGCAGCGTGGGAGAGGGGGCTTTGGGAAACACCATATATTTT.

V gene TRBV7-2 combines with J gene TRBJ2-6; D ambiguous. Trimming shortened V by 5 bases and J by 8 bases, and 16 bases separated the two germline ends. CDR3 length: 15 amino acids. Germline V gene sequence: CDR1 SGHTA, CDR2 FQGNSA. CDR3 sequence: CASSPSQYSTNVLTF. CDR3 in DNA: TGTGCCAGCAGCCCTTCACAGTACTCGACCAACGTCCTGACTTTC.

This chain uses TRBV5-5 with TRBJ1-5, with D possibly TRBD1 on 5 matching bases. The CDR3 is made up of 15 amino acids. The V end was cut by 0 bases, the J end by 4 bases, with 11 bases between. Germline CDR1 and CDR2: SGHKS and YYEKEE (reference sequence). As DNA, the CDR3 is TGTGCCAGCAGCTTGGCGGCTGGGGGGAATCAGCCCCAGCATTTT. This codes for CASSLAAGGNQPQHF.

The chain links TRBV19 to TRBJ1-5, with D perhaps TRBD1 (6 bases). CDR1 is LNHDA, CDR2 SQIVND, per germline (reference sequence). The CDR3 totals 14 residues. The ends were cut back, 4 bases at V and 7 bases at J, with 14 bases in the middle. The CDR3 DNA reads as TGTGCCAGTAGTAACCGACAGGCCCGGCAGCCCCAGCATTTT. Amino acids: CASSNRQARQPQHF. Supplemented by reference TRBV19 and TRBJ1-5, the full variable domain reads DGGITQSPKYLFRKEGQNVTLSCEQNLNHDAMYWYRQDPGQGLRLIYYSQIVNDFQKGDIAEGYSVSREKKESFPLTVTSAQKNPTAFYLCASSNRQARQPQHFGDGTRLSIL.

The chain uses TRBV20-1 and TRBJ1-2; D remains unclear. The V gene's germline CDR1 is DFQATT and CDR2 SNEGSKA (reference sequence). CDR3 size: 12 residues. Trimming took off 3 bases at V and 0 bases at J, with 5 bases between the two ends. This CDR3 reads CSASPTNYGYTF. CDR3 DNA: TGCAGTGCTAGTCCAACTAACTATGGCTACACCTTC.

The chain uses TRBV6-6 and TRBJ1-1, with 9 nucleotides matching TRBD1. The CDR3 spans 13 residues. Germline V lookup: CDR1 MNHNY, CDR2 SVGAGI (reference sequence). The trim removed 6 bases at V and 7 bases at J, leaving 6 bases unmatched. The CDR3 DNA sequence: TGTGCCAGCAGCCTACAGGGGGCTCTTGAAGCTTTCTTT. Translation gives CASSLQGALEAFF.

The chain joins TRBV9 to TRBJ2-3, with 10 bases fitting TRBD2. CDR1 is SGDLS and CDR2 is YYNGEE in the germline V gene. The CDR3 runs 17 residues. V shed 3 bases, J shed 2 bases, and the junction held 9 bases outside the gene matches. CDR3 amino acids: CASSASGGPQNTDTQYF. In DNA form, the CDR3 reads TGTGCCAGCAGCGCTAGCGGGGGCCCGCAGAACACAGATACGCAGTATTTT.

This clone appeared a single time. DNA for the CDR3: TGCGCCAGCAGCTACCGGGGCCCGAGAACCAACACTGAAGCTTTCTTT. Translated: CASSYRGPRTNTEAFF. The chain has TRBV5-1 and TRBJ1-1; D might be TRBD1 (5 bases). Germline V gives CDR1 SGHRS, CDR2 YFSETQ. The CDR3 covers 16 residues. V was shortened by 3 bases and J by 2 bases, with 17 bases between the two germline ends. The entire variable domain, with the rest obtained from reference TRBV5-1 and TRBJ1-1, is as follows: KAGVTQTPRYLIKTRGQQVTLSCSPISGHRSVSWYQQTPGQGLQFLFEYFSETQRNKGNFPGRFSGRQFSNSRSEMNVSTLELGDSALYLCASSYRGPRTNTEAFFGQGTRLTVV.

V is TRBV3-1 (or the pseudogene TRBV3-2) and J is TRBJ2-3; D unresolved. Trimming removed 0 bases at V and 6 bases at J, with 10 bases between. Germline V gene data show CDR1 as LGHDT and CDR2 as YNNKEL (reference sequence). This CDR3 comprises 14 residues. This CDR3 reads CASSQDPGRDTQYF. The CDR3 DNA follows: TGTGCCAGCAGCCAAGACCCGGGTAGGGATACGCAGTATTTT.

V gene TRBV29-1 combines with J gene TRBJ1-1; D might be TRBD1 (5 bases). Between the trimmed V and J ends, which lost 4 bases and 5 bases, there was a span of 11 bases. CDR1 and CDR2 from the germline V gene are SQVTM and ANQGSEA. The CDR3 covers 12 residues. CDR3 protein: CSVARVGTEAFF. The CDR3, as DNA: TGCAGCGTTGCCAGGGTAGGGACTGAAGCTTTCTTT. The full variable domain, completed using reference TRBV29-1 and TRBJ1-1, is SAVISQKPSRDICQRGTSLTIQCQVDSQVTMMFWYRQQPGQSLTLIATANQGSEATYESGFVIDKFPISRPNLTFSTLTVSNMSPEDSSIYLCSVARVGTEAFFGQGTRLTVV.

The chain has TRBV30 and TRBJ1-3, with D tentatively TRBD1 (5 bases). Germline V gene lookup returns CDR1 GTSNPN and CDR2 SVGIG (reference sequence). V shed 5 bases and J shed 0 bases, with 8 bases lying between them. The CDR3 covers 13 residues. The CDR3 sequence is CAWGGISGNTIYF. The CDR3 DNA follows: TGTGCCTGGGGGGGGATCTCTGGAAACACCATATATTTT.

J is TRBJ1-1 and V is TRBV6-5; 7 bases line up with TRBD1. The CDR3 contains 11 residues. CDR1 and CDR2 from the germline V gene are MNHEY and SVGAGI. The V and J ends lost 10 bases and 7 bases, in that order; junction bases with no gene match: 6. CDR3 DNA: TGTGCCATCGGGACAGCCTATGAAGCTTTCTTT. This sequence encodes CAIGTAYEAFF.

The J gene is TRBJ1-4, the V gene TRBV3-1 (or the pseudogene TRBV3-2), with 12 bases fitting TRBD1. V lost 4 bases, J lost 12 bases, and 6 bases stayed unmatched. The germline CDR1 and CDR2 sequences are LGHDT and YNNKEL (reference sequence). This CDR3 contains 14 residues. CDR3 DNA sequence: TGTGCCAGCAGCCCCCGGGACAGGGGGCGCGAACTGTTTTTT. Protein product: CASSPRDRGRELFF.